The 22 T cell receptor beta chains presented below share a single source sample, sequenced in a study of T cell changes during pregnancy in multiple sclerosis (dated by TCRdb to the late 2010s). Libraries were constructed by the immunoSEQ multiplex PCR assay. Here the immuneACCESS table is served through TCRdb, limited to in-frame sequences with V and J called. Missing clones are a known gap in these copies; in checked studies unresolved V genes cover under half, and the rest lacks a known reason. The sample table contains under 50,000 clones; only one count was recorded for 85% to 95% of them. Of the sample, 5% to 7% falls within the top ten clones. The sample consisted of CD8+ T cells from peripheral blood mononuclear cells, taken in the first trimester of pregnancy. These receptor sequences come from a female donor with multiple sclerosis, enrolled in a pregnancy study.

The gene calls are TRBV7-9 and TRBJ2-1, with D unresolved. The CDR3 totals 16 residues. V was shortened by 2 bases and J by 0 bases, with 11 bases between the two germline ends. Germline V CDR1 and CDR2: SEHNR, FQNEAQ (reference sequence). DNA for the CDR3: TGTGCCAGCAGCTTATCCGTCCCGAGCTCCTACAATGAGCAGTTCTTC. Translated: CASSLSVPSSYNEQFF.

The chain joins TRBV7-8 to TRBJ2-2, with D perhaps matching TRBD2 (5 bases). The CDR3 covers 16 residues. CDR1 SGHVS and CDR2 FQNEAQ come from the germline V gene. V was cut by 5 bases and J by 8 bases, with 21 bases left in between. Here the CDR3 DNA reads TGTGCCAGCAGCCAAACCCTCGGGGTCCTGGCGGGGGAGCTGTTTTTT. It yields the protein CASSQTLGVLAGELFF. Drawing the rest from reference TRBV7-8 and TRBJ2-2, the complete variable domain is GAGVSQSPRYKVAKRGQDVALRCDPISGHVSLFWYQQALGQGPEFLTYFQNEAQLDKSGLPSDRFFAERPEGSVSTLKIQRTQQEDSAVYLCASSQTLGVLAGELFFGEGSRLTVL.

The rearrangement uses TRBV27 and TRBJ2-7, with no clear D. CDR3 size: 13 residues. Trimming shortened V by 5 bases and J by 2 bases, and 10 bases separated the two germline ends. CDR1 is MNHEY and CDR2 is SMNVEV in the germline V gene (reference sequence). The CDR3 DNA reads as TGTGCCAGCAGTCCCAGTCCCGCCTACGAGCAGTACTTC. It encodes CASSPSPAYEQYF.

V usage is TRBV28 and J usage is TRBJ2-1, with 8 bases that match TRBD2. The ends lost 3 bases at V and 3 bases at J; junction bases unmatched: 1. Germline V gene data show CDR1 as MDHEN and CDR2 as SYDVKM. The CDR3 is made up of 14 amino acids. The CDR3 bases are TGTGCCAGCAGTTTTACTAGCGGCTACAATGAGCAGTTCTTC. Its translation: CASSFTSGYNEQFF.

The V and J genes are TRBV5-6 and TRBJ2-7; 10 nucleotides match TRBD1. The CDR3 length is 14 residues. Germline lookup yields CDR1 SGHDT and CDR2 YYEEEE. V lost 2 bases, J lost 2 bases, and 1 base stayed unmatched. The CDR3, as DNA: TGTGCCAGCAGCTTCGGGACAGGGGCCTACGAGCAGTACTTC. Translation: CASSFGTGAYEQYF.

The V gene is TRBV9, the J gene TRBJ2-3; TRBD1 might be the D (6 bases). V lost 3 bases to trimming and J lost 1 base, with 18 bases between them. The CDR3 covers 17 residues. The germline CDR1 and CDR2 sequences are SGDLS and YYNGEE. The CDR3 region has the DNA TGTGCCAGCAGCGCAGCAGGGGCTAGCCCGGGCACAGATACGCAGTATTTT. This sequence encodes CASSAAGASPGTDTQYF.

The gene calls are TRBV2 and TRBJ2-7; TRBD2 agrees at 11 bases. Germline lookup yields CDR1 SNHLY and CDR2 FYNNEI. V lost 7 bases to trimming and J lost 3 bases; unmatched junction nucleotides: 8. The CDR3 extends over 15 amino acids. The CDR3 DNA reads TGTGCCAGCATAGTAGCGGGAGGGCCCAGCTACGAGCAGTACTTC. This translates into CASIVAGGPSYEQYF.

The V call is TRBV2, the J call TRBJ1-2; TRBD1 agrees at 9 bases. Germline CDR1 is SNHLY and CDR2 is FYNNEI. The CDR3 contains 13 residues. With V trimmed by 6 bases and J by 4 bases, 3 bases remained unmatched. The CDR3 sequence is CASREDRGYGYTF. The CDR3 nucleotides are TGTGCCAGCAGGGAGGACAGGGGCTATGGCTACACCTTC.

The chain uses TRBV27 and TRBJ2-3; the D gene is possibly TRBD1 (6 bases). This CDR3 comprises 13 residues. Germline V CDR1 and CDR2: MNHEY, SMNVEV (reference sequence). The germline V and J ends were trimmed by 2 bases and 4 bases, with 7 bases remaining between them. The CDR3 sequence: CASSLGGPDTQYF. The CDR3 DNA sequence: TGTGCCAGCAGTTTAGGGGGCCCAGATACGCAGTATTTT.

J is TRBJ1-4 and V is TRBV9; D unclear. Trimming cost V 1 base and J 8 bases, with 12 bases left between them. The CDR3 length is 14 residues. Germline CDR1 SGDLS, CDR2 YYNGEE. Here the CDR3 DNA reads TGTGCCAGCAGCGTATGGCCGCTAGACGAAAAACTGTTTTTT. Residues: CASSVWPLDEKLFF.

The chain couples TRBV19 to TRBJ1-4; weak D call: TRBD1 (6 bases). Germline V gene sequence: CDR1 LNHDA, CDR2 SQIVND (reference sequence). The CDR3 length is 14 residues. The V end was cut by 3 bases, the J end by 8 bases, with 13 bases between. CDR3: CASSMGQGSEKLFF. The CDR3 DNA reads as TGTGCCAGTAGTATGGGTCAGGGGAGCGAAAAACTGTTTTTT.

The V and J genes are TRBV6-4 and TRBJ2-2, with TRBD1 matching 8 bases. CDR1 is MRHNA, CDR2 SNTAGT, per germline. V was pared by 6 bases and J by 7 bases, with 10 bases of the junction left unmatched. The CDR3 covers 15 residues. The CDR3 nucleotides are TGTGCCAGCAGGGGAGGACAGGGAGAACACGGGGAGCTGTTTTTT. This sequence encodes CASRGGQGEHGELFF.

V and J are TRBV28 and TRBJ1-1; D might be TRBD1 (6 bases). CDR1 is MDHEN and CDR2 is SYDVKM in the germline V gene. V dropped 5 bases and J dropped 5 bases, with 6 bases sitting between them. This CDR3 contains 11 residues. CDR3 nucleotide sequence: TGTGCCAGCAGTCAGGGGACTGAAGCTTTCTTT. The encoded protein is CASSQGTEAFF.

J is TRBJ2-7 and V is TRBV28, with D possibly matching TRBD1 (5 bases). CDR3 length equals 11 residues. V dropped 6 bases and J dropped 3 bases, with 6 bases sitting between them. Germline CDR1 is MDHEN and CDR2 is SYDVKM. Here the CDR3 DNA reads TGTGCCAGCAGAGGACACTACGAGCAGTACTTC. It encodes CASRGHYEQYF. The full variable domain, its missing parts supplied by reference TRBV28 and TRBJ2-7, is DVKVTQSSRYLVKRTGEKVFLECVQDMDHENMFWYRQDPGLGLRLIYFSYDVKMKEKGDIPEGYSVSREKKERFSLILESASTNQTSMYLCASRGHYEQYFGPGTRLTVT.

The chain uses TRBV4-1 and TRBJ1-2; D remains unclear. This CDR3 region has 15 residues. The ends were cut back, 1 base at V and 8 bases at J, with 17 bases in the middle. CDR1 MGHRA and CDR2 YSYEKL come from the germline V gene. The DNA of the CDR3 is TGCGCCAGCAGCCAAGCTCGAGGGTTCCTCTTGGGCTACACCTTC. Its protein is CASSQARGFLLGYTF.

The rearrangement joins TRBV27 to TRBJ1-5, with D maybe TRBD1 (5 bases). The CDR3 has 14 amino acids. CDR1 and CDR2 (germline): MNHEY, SMNVEV (reference sequence). Between the trimmed V and J ends, which lost 0 bases and 2 bases, there was a span of 5 bases. The CDR3 DNA reads TGTGCCAGCAGTTTATCCAGGGGCAATCAGCCCCAGCATTTT. Its protein product is CASSLSRGNQPQHF.

With respect to this clone: This CDR3 is also generated by other DNA sequences in the sample. The chain uses TRBV7-6 and TRBJ2-7, with 7 nucleotides matching TRBD1. CDR1 is SGHVS, CDR2 FNYEAQ, per germline. V shed 5 bases, J shed 0 bases, and the junction held 4 bases outside the gene matches. The CDR3 has 14 amino acids. The CDR3 DNA reads as TGTGCCAGCAGCCTCCGGACAGGCTCCTACGAGCAGTACTTC. Translated, it gives CASSLRTGSYEQYF.

The gene calls are TRBV19 and TRBJ2-7; TRBD2 matches at 8 bases. Losses at the gene ends were 0 bases for V and 4 bases for J; bases not matched to a gene: 8. Germline CDR1 is LNHDA and CDR2 is SQIVND (reference sequence). This CDR3 spans 16 amino acids. CDR3 sequence (DNA): TGTGCCAGTAGTATAGATGCACTAGCGGCCCAGTACGAGCAGTACTTC. Translating gives CASSIDALAAQYEQYF.

The V and J genes are TRBV4-1 and TRBJ2-5; unclear D gene. The CDR3 covers 15 residues. Trimming took 2 bases from V and 0 from J, leaving 10 bases between them. Germline CDR1 MGHRA, CDR2 YSYEKL. The CDR3 reads CASSQLVNYQETQYF. The DNA of the CDR3 is TGCGCCAGCAGCCAACTTGTAAACTACCAAGAGACCCAGTACTTC.

The chain links TRBV10-3 to TRBJ2-7; 8 nucleotides agree with TRBD1. The CDR3 has 15 residues. V shed 2 bases, J shed 5 bases, and the junction held 8 bases outside the gene matches. Per germline, CDR1 ENHRY and CDR2 SYGVKD. The CDR3 loop reads CAISEPTGGRDEQYF. CDR3 bases: TGTGCCATCAGTGAGCCTACAGGGGGTAGGGACGAGCAGTACTTC.

The chain combines TRBV7-3 with TRBJ2-7, with TRBD1 matching 7 bases. Germline V gives CDR1 SGHTA, CDR2 FQGTGA. Trimming at V came to 3 bases and at J to 0 bases, leaving 8 bases not matched to a gene. The CDR3 has 16 amino acids. CDR3 sequence (DNA): TGTGCCAGCAGCTTTTTTTTCGGGGACAGCTCCTACGAGCAGTACTTC. This gives the protein CASSFFFGDSSYEQYF.

The V call is TRBV15, the J call TRBJ2-1, with D tentatively TRBD2 (6 bases). Germline V lookup: CDR1 LNHNV, CDR2 YYDKDF (reference sequence). V dropped 1 base and J dropped 8 bases, with 18 bases sitting between them. The CDR3 sequence is 16 residues long. In DNA, the CDR3 is TGTGCCACCAGCAGAGGCCTGGGGGGAAACTTTGATGAGCAGTTCTTC. Translation: CATSRGLGGNFDEQFF.